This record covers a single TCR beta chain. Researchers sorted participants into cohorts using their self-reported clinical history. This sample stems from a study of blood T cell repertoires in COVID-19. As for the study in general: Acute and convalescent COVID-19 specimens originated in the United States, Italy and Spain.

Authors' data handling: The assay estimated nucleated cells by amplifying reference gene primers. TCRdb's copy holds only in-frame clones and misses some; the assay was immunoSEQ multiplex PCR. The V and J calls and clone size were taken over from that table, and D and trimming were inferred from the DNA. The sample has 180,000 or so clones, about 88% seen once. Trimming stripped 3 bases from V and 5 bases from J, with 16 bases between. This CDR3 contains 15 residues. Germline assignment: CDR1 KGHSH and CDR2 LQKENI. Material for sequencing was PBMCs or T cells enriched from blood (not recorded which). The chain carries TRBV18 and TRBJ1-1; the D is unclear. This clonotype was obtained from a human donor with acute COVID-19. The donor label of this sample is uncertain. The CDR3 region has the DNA TGTGCCAGCTCACCGTCGATGGAGGCCTCGACTGAAGCTTTCTTT. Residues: CASSPSMEASTEAFF.